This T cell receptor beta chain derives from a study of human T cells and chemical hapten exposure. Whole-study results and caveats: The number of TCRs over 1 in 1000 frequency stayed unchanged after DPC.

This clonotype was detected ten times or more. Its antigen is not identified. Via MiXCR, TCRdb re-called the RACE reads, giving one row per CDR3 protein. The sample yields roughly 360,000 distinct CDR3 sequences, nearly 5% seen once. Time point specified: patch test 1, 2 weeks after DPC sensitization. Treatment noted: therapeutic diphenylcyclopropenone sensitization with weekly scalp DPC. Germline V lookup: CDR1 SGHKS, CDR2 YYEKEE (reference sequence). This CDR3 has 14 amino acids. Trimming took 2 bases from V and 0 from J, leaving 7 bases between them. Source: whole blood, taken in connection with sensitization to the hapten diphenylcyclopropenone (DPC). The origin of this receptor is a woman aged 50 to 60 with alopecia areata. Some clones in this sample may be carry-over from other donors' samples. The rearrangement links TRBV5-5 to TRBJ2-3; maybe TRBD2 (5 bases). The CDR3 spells CASSFGVSTDTQYF. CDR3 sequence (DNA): TGTGCCAGCAGCTTCGGGGTGAGCACAGATACGCAGTATTTT.